This TCR beta chain was retrieved from a study of shared clonotypes between healthy human individuals. Study in general: The composition of the donors was a couple of women and a few men aged 18 to 49.

Naive CD8 cells lacked CD45RO, underwent positive selection for CCR7 and left out terminally differentiated effector memory CD45RA+ cells. Deep-level running was used for the assay. Roughly 200 ng DNA, 30,000 or so T cell genomes, went into each sorted-subset replicate PCR. As handled by the study authors: Filtering of immunoSEQ junctional sequences could not match full-length read filtering. The data were produced by immunoSEQ multiplex PCR, yet TCRdb's version contains in-frame clones alone and is incomplete. The V and J calls and clone size were taken over from that table, and D and trimming were inferred from the DNA. Here the sample spans under 1 million clones, about 96% being singletons. Looked up from germline, CDR1 is SGHRS and CDR2 is YFSETQ. Trimming took 0 bases from V and 3 from J; bases not matched to a gene: 11. CDR3 length: 18 amino acids.

Sequencing was carried out using naive CD8+ T cells sorted from blood. This clonotype was obtained from a man aged 25-45 years in good health. This chain connects TRBV5-1 to TRBJ2-7, with TRBD2 matching 11 bases. The DNA for the CDR3 is TGCGCCAGCAGCTTGGAAGGGCTAGCGGGAGGCCGAATCTACGAGCAGTACTTC. Protein sequence: CASSLEGLAGGRIYEQYF.